The TCR beta chain under discussion was sequenced for a study of CD8 T cells in Susac syndrome. Study overall: Patients with Susac syndrome were therapy-naive, taking corticosteroids, with some also receiving intravenous immunoglobulin, or taking intravenous immunoglobulin alone at the time their blood was drawn.

RNA was extracted with the RNeasy kit, and a quantity of about 0.45 to 1 ug was reverse transcribed using random hexamers. One entry per CDR3 protein results from TCRdb running MiXCR on the immunoSEQ multiplex PCR reads. This repertoire shows over 70,000 distinct CDR3 sequences, roughly 95% found once; its top ten account for 0.5% to 0.8%. The ends lost 6 bases at V and 4 bases at J; junction bases unmatched: 7. This CDR3 spans 13 amino acids. In germline, CDR1 is DFQATT, CDR2 SNEGSKA (reference sequence). Sequences were obtained from CD8+ T cells from PBMCs. The chain links TRBV20-1 to TRBJ1-1; 8 bases align to TRBD1. The receptor was isolated from a human donor with Susac syndrome. Here the CDR3 reads CSAQRTGRTEAFF. The CDR3, as DNA: TGCAGTGCGCAACGGACAGGGCGCACTGAAGCTTTCTTT.